This T cell receptor beta chain stems from a study of blood T cell repertoires in COVID-19 (dated by TCRdb to about 2020). With respect to the entire study: The collaborator samples originated in the United States, Italy and Spain and spanned the acute and convalescent phases of COVID-19. The prospective study material was composed of cDNA or gDNA derived from T cells, B-cell-depleted T cells, or PBMCs. Deeply sampled blood TCRbeta repertoires from subjects exposed to, actively infected with, or recovered from COVID-19 were included in the dataset. A freely available public database, intended as a resource for researchers studying the immune response to SARS-CoV-2, is where the repertoires were released. The samples were drawn from the first 160 participants of the ongoing ImmuneRACE study and from over 950 subjects provided by 6 global collaborators. The sample metadata nearly always contained a de-identified subject ID, COVID-19 status, age in years and sex. HLA class I and class II types, where available, came from metadata supplied by the sample provider rather than from assay-based typing.

TCRbeta CDR3 regions were amplified from genomic DNA by means of the immunoSEQ Assay, a bias-controlled multiplex PCR. Per the source publication's procedure: Within the assay, amplification of reference gene primers was used to estimate how many nucleated cells each sample contained. Sequence reads were collapsed and filtered to measure the absolute abundance of every unique TCRbeta CDR3 rearrangement. For each sample, productive Simpson clonality was calculated as the square root of Simpson's diversity index over productive rearrangements. TCRdb holds this immuneACCESS table with in-frame rearrangements only. Some clones are missing; in checked studies, unresolved V genes explain under half, and the rest has no known cause. That table gives V, J and clone size, and the DNA gave D and trimming. Within this sample are under 450,000 clones, with about 91% of them counted one time only. The ten largest clones take up roughly 12% of the sample.

Overall study outcomes, separate from this receptor: The quantity of clinical and demographic metadata differed by source and by participant and was supplied without curation.

Ends trimmed: V by 5 bases, J by 6 bases; bases unmatched to a gene: 7. From the cysteine through the phenylalanine, the CDR3 covers 15 amino acids. This entry keeps only the CDR3 DNA: 45 bases, framed from base 1. According to the germline V gene, CDR1 reads KGHDR and CDR2 reads SFDVKD. In Seattle, one collaborating source enrolled patients while the infection was active and tracked those patients longitudinally over the course of disease. Whole blood was collected in K2EDTA tubes by collaborating institutions according to the institutions' own protocols. For TCRbeta analysis, collaborators shipped samples in one of three forms: frozen whole blood, isolated PBMCs, or DNA extracted from either of those sample types. In the case of this clone: It lacks a known antigen. No quality values exist for individual bases; no much larger clone is one base distant.

This receptor chain uses TRBV24-1 and TRBJ2-3; TRBD1 lines up with 10 middle nucleotides. The TCR sequence derives from a woman aged 45-65 years with COVID-19, enrolled during active disease. The material sequenced was peripheral blood. CDR3 region: CATSGTGGGMDTQYF. The DNA sequence is TGTGCCACCAGTGGGACAGGGGGGGGTATGGATACGCAGTATTTT.